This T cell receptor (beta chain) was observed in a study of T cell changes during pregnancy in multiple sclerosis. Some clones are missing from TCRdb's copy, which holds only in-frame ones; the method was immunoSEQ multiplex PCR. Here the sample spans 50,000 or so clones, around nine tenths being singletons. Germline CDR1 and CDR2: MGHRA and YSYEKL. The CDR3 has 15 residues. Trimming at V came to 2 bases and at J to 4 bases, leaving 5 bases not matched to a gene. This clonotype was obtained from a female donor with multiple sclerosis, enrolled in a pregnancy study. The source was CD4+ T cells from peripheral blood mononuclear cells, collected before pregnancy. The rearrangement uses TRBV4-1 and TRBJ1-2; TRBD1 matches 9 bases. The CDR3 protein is CASSQPGQGFYGYTF. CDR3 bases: TGCGCCAGCAGCCAACCCGGACAGGGGTTCTATGGCTACACCTTC.